The 18 T cell receptor beta chains presented below share a single source sample, sequenced in a study of technical replicates of blood from a few donors. The method was immunoSEQ multiplex PCR; TCRdb's version includes in-frame clones alone and lacks a portion of them. Among some 67,000 clones listed, roughly 98% were seen once. The sample was T cells isolated from PBMCs. These receptors all come from a human donor in good health.

V gene TRBV7-8 combines with J gene TRBJ1-1; 8 positions agree with TRBD1. From germline, CDR1 is SGHVS and CDR2 FQNEAQ. V gave up 6 bases and J gave up 5 bases; unmatched junction bases: 11. The CDR3 runs to 15 residues. CDR3 coding DNA: TGTGCCAGCAGGGGACAGGAGGACTTCAGGACTGAAGCTTTCTTT. Translating it yields CASRGQEDFRTEAFF. The complete variable domain, with remaining parts taken from reference TRBV7-8 and TRBJ1-1, reads GAGVSQSPRYKVAKRGQDVALRCDPISGHVSLFWYQQALGQGPEFLTYFQNEAQLDKSGLPSDRFFAERPEGSVSTLKIQRTQQEDSAVYLCASRGQEDFRTEAFFGQGTRLTVV.

V and J are TRBV2 and TRBJ2-7, with TRBD1 matching 9 bases. This CDR3 region has 14 residues. The ends lost 5 bases at V and 6 bases at J; junction bases unmatched: 8. CDR1 is SNHLY and CDR2 is FYNNEI in the germline V gene. The CDR3 reads CASSSRDRVVEQYF. CDR3 nucleotide sequence: TGTGCCAGCAGTAGCCGGGACAGGGTGGTCGAGCAGTACTTC.

The J gene is TRBJ2-7, the V gene TRBV29-1, with D tentatively TRBD1 (6 bases). From germline, CDR1 is SQVTM and CDR2 ANQGSEA. V dropped 2 bases and J dropped 4 bases, with 9 bases sitting between them. CDR3 length: 12 amino acids. CDR3 residues: CSVESQGYEQYF. As DNA, the CDR3 is TGCAGCGTTGAAAGTCAGGGGTACGAGCAGTACTTC.

The V call is TRBV7-8, the J call TRBJ1-4; 7 bases are shared with TRBD1. V was clipped by 4 bases and J by 7 bases; unmatched bases: 9. The CDR3 length is 15 residues. Per the germline V gene, CDR1 is SGHVS and CDR2 is FQNEAQ. In DNA form, the CDR3 reads TGTGCCAGCAGCTCACAGACAGGGTCCAGTGAAAAACTGTTTTTT. This gives the protein CASSSQTGSSEKLFF.

CDR3 sequence reads: CASSRDRGNYGYTF. In nucleotides, the CDR3 is TGTGCCAGCAGTCGGGACAGGGGGAACTATGGCTACACCTTC. This chain links TRBV27 with TRBJ1-2; 11 bases align to TRBD1. From germline, CDR1 is MNHEY and CDR2 SMNVEV (reference sequence). This CDR3 contains 14 residues. With 5 bases clipped from V and 2 bases from J, the junction kept 1 base outside the gene matches.

V gene TRBV28 combines with J gene TRBJ1-3, with 8 nucleotides matching TRBD1. Germline loops: CDR1 MDHEN, CDR2 SYDVKM. This CDR3 has 15 residues. J lost 2 bases, V lost 8 bases, and 8 bases had no gene match. CDR3 protein: CASREDRVAGNTIYF. CDR3 bases: TGTGCCAGCCGAGAGGACAGGGTAGCTGGAAACACCATATATTTT.

This chain joins TRBV7-2 and TRBJ1-6, with D perhaps matching TRBD1 (5 bases). V lost 0 bases and J 9 bases, leaving 6 bases between the germline ends. The CDR3 is made up of 13 amino acids. Germline-derived CDR1 and CDR2 are SGHTA and FQGNSA. CDR3 amino acids: CASSLAGASPLHF. In DNA form, the CDR3 reads TGTGCCAGCAGCTTAGCTGGGGCTTCACCCCTCCACTTT.

V and J are TRBV5-1 and TRBJ1-6, with 9 bases aligning to TRBD1. Germline CDR1 and CDR2: SGHRS and YFSETQ. This CDR3 is 17 amino acids long. V lost 4 bases, J lost 9 bases, and 14 bases stayed unmatched. The CDR3 reads CASSPLDPTGGGSPLHF. CDR3 coding DNA: TGCGCCAGCAGCCCCCTCGATCCCACAGGGGGCGGTTCACCCCTCCACTTT.

The rearrangement links TRBV6-5 to TRBJ2-3, with TRBD2 identical over 10 bases. J was trimmed by 0 bases and V by 7 bases; bases with no gene match: 4. This CDR3 spans 15 amino acids. Germline CDR1 MNHEY, CDR2 SVGAGI. The CDR3 DNA reads as TGTGCCAGCACGAGGACTAGCGGAAGCACAGATACGCAGTATTTT. This translates into CASTRTSGSTDTQYF.

CDR3 DNA sequence: TGTGCCAGTAGTACGACTAAGGGACAGGGGTTAAATCAGCCCCAGCATTTT. It encodes CASSTTKGQGLNQPQHF. The chain couples TRBV19 to TRBJ1-5; 10 bases align to TRBD1. The CDR3 has 17 amino acids. V lost 4 bases and J lost 4; bases outside the gene matches: 10. CDR1 is LNHDA and CDR2 is SQIVND in the germline V gene (reference sequence).

J is TRBJ2-2 and V is TRBV7-3; 8 bases are a match to TRBD1. The V gene's germline CDR1 is SGHTA and CDR2 FQGTGA. J was trimmed by 1 base and V by 5 bases; bases with no gene match: 3. The CDR3 has 15 residues. In DNA, the CDR3 is TGTGCCAGCAGCCCCGACAGGGGGAACACCGGGGAGCTGTTTTTT. It is translated as CASSPDRGNTGELFF.

The rearrangement links TRBV6-5 to TRBJ1-2, with D possibly being TRBD1 (6 bases). CDR3 size: 13 residues. Per the germline V gene, CDR1 is MNHEY and CDR2 is SVGAGI. Deletions cut 4 bases from V and 6 bases from J, with 12 bases between. The CDR3 sequence: CASSSKTGHGYTF. The CDR3 DNA sequence: TGTGCCAGCAGTTCCAAAACAGGGCATGGCTACACCTTC.

This chain uses TRBV23-1 with TRBJ2-5, with 12 bases identical to TRBD2. TRBV23-1 is flagged as an ORF with uncertain function. After removal of 0 bases from V and 5 bases from J, the junction contained 10 bases not matched to a gene. The CDR3 is made up of 18 amino acids. The CDR3 DNA reads as TGCGCCAGCAGTCAATCGTTAACTAGCGGGGGGCCATGCGAGACCCAGTACTTC. Encoded protein: CASSQSLTSGGPCETQYF.

The rearrangement links TRBV30 to TRBJ2-3; a weak D match, TRBD2 (5 bases). There are 12 residues in the CDR3. The germline V and J ends were trimmed by 4 bases and 4 bases, with 9 bases remaining between them. CDR1 and CDR2 from the germline V gene are GTSNPN and SVGIG (reference sequence). The CDR3 here is CAWTNSADTQYF. The CDR3 DNA reads as TGTGCCTGGACTAATAGCGCAGATACGCAGTATTTT.

This clone has just one count. V usage is TRBV19 and J usage is TRBJ2-1; 12 bases line up with TRBD2. CDR1 LNHDA and CDR2 SQIVND come from the germline V gene (reference sequence). CDR3 length: 15 residues. Germline trimming cut 3 bases from V and 6 bases from J; bases unmatched to any gene: 3. CDR3 DNA: TGTGCCAGTAGTATCGGACTAGCGGGACCCAATGAGCAGTTCTTC. Protein product: CASSIGLAGPNEQFF.

The chain couples TRBV25-1 to TRBJ2-5; 8 positions agree with TRBD1. From germline, CDR1 is MGHDK and CDR2 SYGVNS. This CDR3 spans 14 amino acids. Trimming removed 6 bases from V and 9 bases from J; junction bases left unmatched: 12. The DNA of the CDR3 is TGTGCCAGCAGCCCAGGACAGGGAGTATGGTCCCAGTACTTC. This sequence encodes CASSPGQGVWSQYF.

The CDR3 protein is CASSLREGVHNEQFF. The CDR3 DNA reads TGTGCCAGCAGCTTGCGGGAGGGGGTCCACAATGAGCAGTTCTTC. The chain is built from TRBV5-4 and TRBJ2-1; TRBD2 aligns across 8 bases. Unmatched junction bases numbered 5, after V lost 1 base and J lost 5 bases. The CDR3 length is 15 residues. Germline V gives CDR1 SGHNT, CDR2 YYREEE (reference sequence).

CDR3 protein: CASSLRDSGPGELFF. DNA for the CDR3: TGTGCCAGCAGCCTCCGGGACTCGGGACCCGGGGAGCTGTTTTTT. This rearrangement joins TRBV7-6 to TRBJ2-2, with D perhaps matching TRBD2 (6 bases). Per germline, CDR1 SGHVS and CDR2 FNYEAQ. CDR3 length: 15 residues. Trimming took 5 bases from V and 6 from J, leaving 16 bases between them.